This T cell receptor (beta chain) derives from a study of cytomegalovirus exposure and HLA in healthy donors. Findings and caveats of the study: 87-base-pair reads could not separate some V segments, including TRBV6-2 and TRBV6-3.

PCR used 60 Vbeta primers and 13 Jbeta primers. Produced via immunoSEQ multiplex PCR; TCRdb's table is partial and in-frame only. The table lists about 150,000 clones, 85% of them singletons. Concerning this clone: Its target is not known.

Per germline, CDR1 LNHDA and CDR2 SQIVND (reference sequence). This CDR3 has 15 amino acids. The V gene end was trimmed by 4 bases and the J gene end by 3 bases; junction bases not matched to a gene: 8. This chain links TRBV19 with TRBJ2-7; 8 bases align to TRBD1. The receptor's source is a boy aged 2 to 10 in good health and CMV-seronegative. Sequencing was done on a sample of PBMCs. The CDR3 DNA reads as TGTGCCAGTAGTACCGCAGGGGGCGAACTCTACGAGCAGTACTTC. Encoded protein: CASSTAGGELYEQYF. The whole variable domain, filled in from reference TRBV19 and TRBJ2-7, reads DGGITQSPKYLFRKEGQNVTLSCEQNLNHDAMYWYRQDPGQGLRLIYYSQIVNDFQKGDIAEGYSVSREKKESFPLTVTSAQKNPTAFYLCASSTAGGELYEQYFGPGTRLTVT.